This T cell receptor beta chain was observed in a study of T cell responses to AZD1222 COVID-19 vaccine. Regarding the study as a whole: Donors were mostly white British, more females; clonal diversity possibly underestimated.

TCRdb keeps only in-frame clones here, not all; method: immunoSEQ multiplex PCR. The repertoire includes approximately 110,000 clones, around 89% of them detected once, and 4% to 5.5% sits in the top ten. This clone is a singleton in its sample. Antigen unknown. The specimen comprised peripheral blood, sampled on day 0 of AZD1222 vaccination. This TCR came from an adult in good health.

This chain's CDR3 is CASSQDGTGREKLFF. As DNA, the CDR3 is TGCGCCAGCAGCCAAGATGGGACAGGGCGTGAAAAACTGTTTTTT. The gene calls are TRBV4-3 and TRBJ1-4, with TRBD1 matching 9 bases. Germline V lookup: CDR1 LGHNA, CDR2 YSLEER. Trimming removed 0 bases from V and 7 bases from J; junction bases left unmatched: 3. This CDR3 is 15 amino acids long.